The table lists the clone carrying this T cell receptor beta chain with many counts. The read comes to an end 3 residues before the CDR3 does, leaving the germline J gene to fill in the end. The assay was immunoSEQ multiplex PCR, and TCRdb's table has in-frame clones only and misses some. This repertoire holds approximately 37,000 clones, and none appear only once. The CDR3 runs to 17 residues. Trimming took 6 bases from V and 0 from J, leaving 18 bases between them. Per the germline V gene, CDR1 is DFQATT and CDR2 is SNEGSKA (reference sequence). This record belongs to a study of T cell clonality in common variable immunodeficiency. Blood samples were heparinized, about 4.5 to 8 ml per donor.

The sequence was obtained from a person aged 18-70 years in good health. Input material: peripheral blood mononuclear cells. The chain joins TRBV20-1 to TRBJ1-6, with D maybe TRBD1 (5 bases). The CDR3 is CSADKPVLSSYNSPLHF. The DNA read from the CDR3 is TGCAGTGCGGACAAACCAGTCCTCAGCTCCTATAATTCACCC.